These T cell receptor beta chains were read from a single sample in a study of T and B cells in COVID-19 patients. From the multiplex PCR reads, TCRdb called clonotypes with MiXCR, one entry per CDR3 protein. The sample contains about 7,100 distinct CDR3 sequences, about 25% of which appear only once. The specimen sequenced was blood. The receptors derive from a human donor with active COVID-19. Each CDR3 is given with its conserved first and last residue. Each record gives: V gene, D gene, J gene, clone size, CDR3 protein, CDR3 DNA. D genes are given only for firm matches. Clone size is stated in some rows and not others, as once, few, many or a class when expanded.

>TRBV27|TRBD2|TRBJ2-5|medium-sized
CASSLRQGSGGRRETQYF
TGTGCCAGCAGCCTTAGGCAGGGTAGTGGCGGGAGAAGGGAGACCCAGTACTTC
>TRBV19|TRBD1|TRBJ2-2|NA
CASGTGGTGELFF
TGTGCCAGCGGGACAGGGGGCACCGGGGAGCTGTTTTTT
>TRBV7-6|NA|TRBJ1-1|once
CASSYSGNTEAFF
TGTGCCAGCAGCTACAGCGGGAACACTGAAGCTTTCTTT
>TRBV10-3|TRBD2|TRBJ2-7|NA
CAISVGVSGTYEQYF
TGTGCCATCAGTGTAGGGGTTAGCGGGACCTACGAGCAGTACTTC
>TRBV20-1|NA|TRBJ2-3|NA
CSARDSPTDTQYF
TGCAGTGCTAGGGACAGCCCCACAGATACGCAGTATTTT
>TRBV7-2|TRBD2|TRBJ2-7|few
CASSSKGGVSSYEQYF
TGTGCCAGCAGCTCCAAGGGAGGGGTGAGCTCCTACGAGCAGTACTTC
>TRBV24-1|TRBD1|TRBJ1-2|NA
CATSEQGAYGYTF
TGTGCCACCAGTGAGCAGGGGGCCTATGGCTACACCTTC
>TRBV27|TRBD2|TRBJ2-7|NA
CASMRLAGGHEQYF
TGTGCCAGCATGAGACTAGCGGGAGGCCACGAGCAGTACTTC
>TRBV4-3|TRBD1|TRBJ2-2|NA
CASSQDRGMDTGELFF
TGCGCCAGCAGCCAGGACAGGGGGATGGACACCGGGGAGCTGTTTTTT
>TRBV20-1|NA|TRBJ2-7|NA
CSARDPRNSYEQYF
TGCAGTGCTAGAGACCCCAGGAATTCCTACGAGCAGTACTTC
>TRBV5-1|TRBD1|TRBJ2-3|few
CASSFGTGYEDTQYF
TGCGCCAGCAGCTTCGGGACAGGGTATGAAGATACGCAGTATTTT